These T cell receptor beta chains were read from a single sample in a study of blood T cell repertoires in COVID-19. Libraries were prepared by immunoSEQ multiplex PCR; TCRdb keeps only in-frame clonotypes and omits some of them. The table has 150,000 to 180,000 clones, around 90% seen once. Sequenced input: peripheral blood. These receptor sequences come from a man aged 50 to 60 with acute or convalescent COVID-19. CDR3s include the opening cysteine and the closing phenylalanine or tryptophan. The D gene is left open where the match is weak. The size of a clone is reported for some rows only, either as once, few or many, or as a class for expanded clones.

CDR3: CASSPPHREGTEAFF; DNA: TGCGCCAGCAGCCCGCCGCACAGGGAGGGCACTGAAGCTTTCTTT; V: TRBV5-1; size: .; J: TRBJ1-1; D: .
CDR3: CASSLGQANQPQHF; DNA: TGCGCCAGCAGCTTAGGACAAGCCAATCAGCCCCAGCATTTT; V: TRBV5-1; size: .; J: TRBJ1-5; D: .
CDR3: CASSPRLRRGDGYTF; DNA: TGTGCCAGCAGCCCACGGTTGCGCAGGGGGGATGGCTACACCTTC; V: TRBV6-7; size: .; J: TRBJ1-2; D: TRBD1
CDR3: CASSLAAGAFNSPLHF; DNA: TGTGCCAGCAGCTTAGCGGCAGGGGCCTTTAATTCACCCCTCCACTTT; V: TRBV7-8; size: once; J: TRBJ1-6; D: .
CDR3: CASSQPAGTGELFF; DNA: TGTGCCAGCAGTCAACCAGCGGGCACCGGGGAGCTGTTTTTT; V: TRBV27; size: .; J: TRBJ2-2; D: .
CDR3: CASSSGAGGTDTQYF; DNA: TGTGCCAGCTCCTCCGGGGCAGGGGGCACAGATACGCAGTATTTT; V: TRBV18; size: .; J: TRBJ2-3; D: .
CDR3: CASSVGGEAGANVLTF; DNA: TGTGCCAGCAGCGTAGGTGGCGAGGCTGGGGCCAACGTCCTGACTTTC; V: TRBV7-3; size: .; J: TRBJ2-6; D: .
CDR3: CASRSGGNTEAFF; DNA: TGTGCCAGCAGGAGTGGCGGGAACACTGAAGCTTTCTTT; V: TRBV2; size: .; J: TRBJ1-1; D: .
CDR3: CASSPPNEKLFF; DNA: TGTGCCAGCAGTCCCCCGAATGAAAAACTGTTTTTT; V: TRBV28; size: .; J: TRBJ1-4; D: .
CDR3: CASSPLAGEETQYF; DNA: TGTGCCAGCTCCCCACTAGCGGGAGAAGAGACCCAGTACTTC; V: TRBV18; size: .; J: TRBJ2-5; D: TRBD2
CDR3: CSVTGTSGSSYEQYF; DNA: TGCAGCGTGACCGGGACTAGCGGGAGCTCCTACGAGCAGTACTTC; V: TRBV29-1; size: .; J: TRBJ2-7; D: TRBD2
CDR3: CAISGEQGLSTDTQYF; DNA: TGTGCCATCAGTGGCGAACAGGGGCTCAGCACAGATACGCAGTATTTT; V: TRBV10-3; size: .; J: TRBJ2-3; D: TRBD1
CDR3: CASSLETSVSEQYF; DNA: TGTGCCAGCAGCTTAGAGACTAGCGTATCCGAGCAGTACTTC; V: TRBV7-9; size: .; J: TRBJ2-7; D: TRBD2
CDR3: CASSRDYRTTSSEQFF; DNA: TGTGCCAGCAGCCGGGACTACCGAACCACCAGCAGTGAGCAGTTCTTC; V: TRBV5-4; size: .; J: TRBJ2-1; D: TRBD2
CDR3: CASSLELAGRGTQYF; DNA: TGTGCCAGCAGCTTGGAGCTAGCGGGGCGGGGTACGCAGTATTTT; V: TRBV11-2; size: .; J: TRBJ2-3; D: TRBD2
CDR3: CASSWAMGAGNEKLFF; DNA: TGTGCCAGCAGCTGGGCCATGGGGGCCGGTAATGAAAAACTGTTTTTT; V: TRBV5-5; size: .; J: TRBJ1-4; D: .